This T cell receptor (beta chain) comes out of a study of post-analysis software for immune sequencing data. Unique molecular identifiers were carried by the TCR beta cDNA libraries. TCRdb passed the PCR reads through MiXCR, listing each CDR3 protein once. The data contain 600,000 to 750,000 distinct CDR3 sequences, 59% of them singletons. Trimming removed 3 bases at V and 8 bases at J, with 16 bases between. The CDR3 has 14 residues. Germline CDR1 reads SGHTA; CDR2 reads FQGNSA. As to this clonotype: What it recognizes is unknown.

Study-wide results and caveats: The study found TRBV5-6, TRBV5-1 and TRBV20-1 among five TRBV segments more frequent in patients than controls. The study found significantly lower normalized Chao1 diversity in multiple sclerosis patients than in controls.

The chain couples TRBV7-2 to TRBJ1-2; D remains ambiguous. The source material was blood. This clonotype was obtained from a girl under 10 years old with multiple sclerosis. The CDR3 loop is CASSFQGRVEGYTF. CDR3 DNA sequence: TGTGCCAGCAGCTTTCAAGGGCGTGTTGAAGGCTACACCTTC.